This T cell receptor beta chain was observed in a study of CD8 T cells in ankylosing spondylitis. About this clonotype itself: What it binds is unknown.

TCRdb ran MiXCR on the 5' RACE reads and lists one entry per CDR3 protein. This table has 250,000 or so distinct CDR3 sequences, roughly 18% appearing once. Study-level points and caveats: Blood of patients with ankylosing spondylitis appeared to be characterized by a TCR beta motif of several highly homologous variants. Reports of some motif variants in reactive arthritis synovial fluid and blood predate this one.

The CDR3 sequence is 16 residues long. V shed 6 bases and J 0 bases; nucleotides not matched to a gene: 10. Germline assignment: CDR1 MNHNS and CDR2 SASEGT. What was sequenced was blood, either unsorted or a sorted T cell fraction (not recorded which). The TCR sequence derives from a male donor with ankylosing spondylitis or in good health (not recorded which). The chain carries TRBV6-1 and TRBJ2-7; 8 positions agree with TRBD2. DNA of the CDR3: TGTGCCAGCAGCAACCCCAAGCGGGAGAGCTCCTACGAGCAGTACTTC. This sequence encodes CASSNPKRESSYEQYF.